These 27 T cell receptor beta chains were all obtained from the same sample, sequenced in a study of identical twins. Each CDR3 protein gets one entry after TCRdb re-called the 5' RACE reads with MiXCR. The data show about 480,000 distinct CDR3 sequences, 13% to 15% seen once. These same data were also listed under a study on yellow fever vaccine responses in identical twins.

The sample was CD4+ T cells sorted from blood. The receptors derive from a woman between 18 and 30 years old in good health.

This sequence joins TRBV9 and TRBJ2-2, with 8 bases matching TRBD2. The V segment lost 0 bases and the J segment 6 bases; nucleotides outside the gene matches: 7. Germline values: CDR1 SGDLS, CDR2 YYNGEE. The CDR3 has 16 amino acids. CDR3 sequence (DNA): TGTGCCAGCAGCGTAGACGCGCGGGGGGCGCCCGGGGAGCTGTTTTTT. Translation gives CASSVDARGAPGELFF. Full variable domain (missing parts from reference TRBV9 and TRBJ2-2): DSGVTQTPKHLITATGQRVTLRCSPRSGDLSVYWYQQSLDQGLQFLIQYYNGEERAKGNILERFSAQQFPDLHSELNLSSLELGDSALYFCASSVDARGAPGELFFGEGSRLTVL.

This sequence joins TRBV3-1 and TRBJ2-3, with TRBD1 identical over 7 bases. There are 14 residues in the CDR3. The germline gives CDR1 LGHDT, CDR2 YNNKEL (reference sequence). With 5 bases clipped from V and 3 bases from J, the junction kept 5 bases outside the gene matches. The CDR3 sequence: CASSKRQGTDTQYF. CDR3 nucleotide sequence: TGTGCCAGCAGCAAAAGACAGGGAACAGATACGCAGTATTTT.

This clonotype was counted between two and nine times. The genes are TRBV6-2 or TRBV6-3 and TRBJ2-1; D gene ambiguous. This CDR3 spans 12 amino acids. Trimming took 7 bases from V and 7 from J, leaving 11 bases between them. Germline CDR1 and CDR2: MNHEY and SVGEGT. The CDR3 protein is CASTSRKNEQFF. The CDR3 nucleotides read TGTGCCAGCACCAGCCGGAAAAATGAGCAGTTCTTC.

Points on this clonotype: A much bigger clone sits one base away, suggesting this may be a read error. This chain joins TRBV20-1 and TRBJ2-7, with D possibly TRBD1 on 6 matching bases. Germline V gives CDR1 DFQATT, CDR2 SNEGSKA (reference sequence). CDR3 length: 15 residues. As DNA, the CDR3 is TGCAGGGCCTCCGGGGACACTATGGGCCCCTACGAGCAGTACTTC. Amino acid sequence: CRASGDTMGPYEQYF.

The chain recombines TRBV7-2 with TRBJ2-5; 7 bases line up with TRBD1. Germline loops: CDR1 SGHTA, CDR2 FQGNSA. The CDR3 contains 16 residues. Germline trimming cut 0 bases from V and 2 bases from J; bases unmatched to any gene: 6. In nucleotides, the CDR3 is TGTGCCAGCAGCTTAGCGGCAGGGGGTCGGCAAGAGACCCAGTACTTC. This encodes CASSLAAGGRQETQYF.

This clonotype appeared many times. The V and J genes are TRBV29-1 and TRBJ2-3, with 7 bases aligning to TRBD2. V shed 6 bases and J 3 bases; nucleotides not matched to a gene: 3. CDR1 and CDR2 from the germline V gene are SQVTM and ANQGSEA. The CDR3 is made up of 12 amino acids. The DNA of the CDR3 is TGCAGCGTACGGACTAGTACAGATACGCAGTATTTT. It yields the protein CSVRTSTDTQYF.

This clonotype has just a few counts. The CDR3 bases are TGCAGTACTACAGGGTACTCCTACGAGCAGTACTTC. The encoded protein is CSTTGYSYEQYF. This sequence joins TRBV20-1 and TRBJ2-7; maybe TRBD1 (6 bases). The CDR3 covers 12 residues. Germline assignment: CDR1 DFQATT and CDR2 SNEGSKA (reference sequence). V dropped 8 bases and J dropped 0 bases, with 11 bases sitting between them.

In its sample, this clonotype was seen many times. The chain uses TRBV5-1 and TRBJ2-2, with 9 bases fitting TRBD2. V was pared by 7 bases and J by 4 bases, with 5 bases of the junction left unmatched. Germline CDR1 SGHRS, CDR2 YFSETQ. CDR3 length equals 14 residues. Here the CDR3 reads CASGLAGSTGELFF. CDR3 in DNA: TGCGCCAGCGGGCTAGCGGGGAGCACCGGGGAGCTGTTTTTT.

The rearrangement uses TRBV12-3 or TRBV12-4 and TRBJ2-5; 13 nucleotides line up with TRBD2. This CDR3 region has 14 residues. J lost 4 bases, V lost 7 bases, and 3 bases had no gene match. CDR3 bases: TGTGCCAGCACAACTAGCGGGAGGGTAGAGACCCAGTACTTC. Translating it yields CASTTSGRVETQYF.

This clonotype was detected many times. The rearrangement links TRBV6-1 to TRBJ1-4; tentative D call: TRBD1 (6 bases). The CDR3 has 13 residues. Looked up from germline, CDR1 is MNHNS and CDR2 is SASEGT. V was cut by 3 bases and J by 8 bases, with 10 bases left in between. CDR3 region: CASSDRGREKLFF. In nucleotides, the CDR3 is TGTGCCAGCAGTGACAGGGGTCGGGAAAAACTGTTTTTT.

This chain links TRBV4-2 with TRBJ1-3; D unclear. Trimming took off 4 bases at V and 2 bases at J, with 9 bases between the two ends. There are 14 residues in the CDR3. Germline V gene sequence: CDR1 LGHNA, CDR2 YNFKEQ. This CDR3 reads CASSPLAAGNTIYF. The CDR3 region has the DNA TGTGCCAGCAGCCCCCTTGCAGCTGGAAACACCATATATTTT.

In its sample, this clonotype was seen a few times. CDR3 bases: TGCGCCAGCAGCTTCGGACAGGGGAATGGGTATGAGCAGTTCTTC. The encoded protein is CASSFGQGNGYEQFF. This chain connects TRBV5-1 to TRBJ2-1, with 9 nucleotides matching TRBD1. The length of the CDR3 is 15 residues. Germline trimming cut 2 bases from V and 8 bases from J; bases unmatched to any gene: 8. Germline-derived CDR1 and CDR2 are SGHRS and YFSETQ.

This clonotype was observed a few times. The chain joins TRBV11-1 to TRBJ2-1; 8 bases fit TRBD1. Germline V gene lookup returns CDR1 SGHAT and CDR2 FQDESV (reference sequence). Unmatched junction bases numbered 5, after V lost 5 bases and J lost 2 bases. The CDR3 is 15 residues long. This chain's CDR3 is CASSQDRGPYNEQFF. Here the CDR3 DNA reads TGTGCCAGCAGCCAAGACAGGGGACCCTACAATGAGCAGTTCTTC.

The chain couples TRBV12-3 or TRBV12-4 to TRBJ2-1; TRBD2 matches at 8 bases. This CDR3 contains 14 residues. V was clipped by 8 bases and J by 3 bases; unmatched bases: 6. CDR3 nucleotides: TGTGCCAGCCTCCCCCGGGAGGGCTACAATGAGCAGTTCTTC. The encoded protein is CASLPREGYNEQFF.

The chain employs TRBV10-3 and TRBJ1-3, with unresolved D. Germline V lookup: CDR1 ENHRY, CDR2 SYGVKD. The length of the CDR3 is 14 residues. Trimming removed 2 bases at V and 3 bases at J, with 8 bases between. The CDR3 nucleotides read TGTGCCATCAGTGAGGCCCGGGTTGGAAACACCATATATTTT. Translated: CAISEARVGNTIYF.

The chain carries TRBV5-1 and TRBJ1-1, with no clear D. Trimming removed 7 bases from V and 2 bases from J, with 6 bases in between. The germline V gene has CDR1 SGHRS and CDR2 YFSETQ. CDR3 length equals 11 residues. The CDR3 DNA reads as TGCGCCAGCTGGTTAAACACTGAAGCTTTCTTT. Its protein product is CASWLNTEAFF.

CDR3 amino acids: CASSQGLAGGIKETQYF. The CDR3 DNA reads as TGCGCCAGCAGCCAAGGACTAGCGGGGGGGATAAAAGAGACCCAGTACTTC. This chain connects TRBV5-1 to TRBJ2-5; TRBD2 matches at 15 bases. The CDR3 totals 17 residues. J lost 3 bases, V lost 4 bases, and 7 bases had no gene match. CDR1 and CDR2 from the germline V gene are SGHRS and YFSETQ. The full variable domain, completed using reference TRBV5-1 and TRBJ2-5, is KAGVTQTPRYLIKTRGQQVTLSCSPISGHRSVSWYQQTPGQGLQFLFEYFSETQRNKGNFPGRFSGRQFSNSRSEMNVSTLELGDSALYLCASSQGLAGGIKETQYFGPGTRLLVL.

The gene calls are TRBV15 and TRBJ1-1, with D hard to call. The germline V gene has CDR1 LNHNV and CDR2 YYDKDF (reference sequence). CDR3 size: 14 residues. V was trimmed by 3 bases and J by 0 bases, leaving 8 bases between them. CDR3 coding DNA: TGTGCCACCAGCAGGGACCAGATGAACACTGAAGCTTTCTTT. Its protein product is CATSRDQMNTEAFF.

This clonotype has just a few counts. The J gene is TRBJ2-1, the V gene TRBV24-1; no reliable D call. This CDR3 spans 16 amino acids. The ends were cut back, 1 base at V and 0 bases at J, with 9 bases in the middle. Germline V CDR1 and CDR2: KGHDR, SFDVKD. The CDR3 spells CATSDLSGNSYNEQFF. DNA of the CDR3: TGTGCCACCAGTGATTTATCGGGTAACTCCTACAATGAGCAGTTCTTC.

The chain links TRBV25-1 to TRBJ1-2; a possible D gene is TRBD1 (5 bases). Trimming took 1 base from V and 8 from J, leaving 11 bases between them. The CDR3 runs to 13 residues. CDR1 is MGHDK and CDR2 is SYGVNS in the germline V gene. This CDR3 is CASSEFGGGGYTF. The DNA for the CDR3 is TGTGCCAGCAGTGAATTCGGGGGTGGGGGCTACACCTTC.

The chain joins TRBV5-1 to TRBJ2-1, with TRBD2 matching 11 bases. V dropped 3 bases and J dropped 7; count of bases not matched to a gene: 9. The V gene's germline CDR1 is SGHRS and CDR2 YFSETQ. The CDR3 has 16 amino acids. CDR3 coding DNA: TGCGCCAGCAGCTCCGGCTTACTAGCGGGAGATAATGAGCAGTTCTTC. Translation: CASSSGLLAGDNEQFF.

This clonotype has just a few counts. The V call is TRBV7-9, the J call TRBJ2-1; 7 nucleotides line up with TRBD2. The CDR3 length is 15 residues. Per germline, CDR1 SEHNR and CDR2 FQNEAQ (reference sequence). V lost 4 bases, J lost 8 bases, and 11 bases stayed unmatched. The CDR3 region has the DNA TGTGCCAGCAGCTGGTCCCTAACTAGCGTGGATGAGCAGTTCTTC. Its translation is CASSWSLTSVDEQFF. Filled out from reference TRBV7-9 and TRBJ2-1, the complete variable domain reads DTGVSQNPRHKITKRGQNVTFRCDPISEHNRLYWYRQTLGQGPEFLTYFQNEAQLEKSRLLSDRFSAERPKGSFSTLEIQRTEQGDSAMYLCASSWSLTSVDEQFFGPGTRLTVL.

This clonotype was recorded at least ten times. The chain combines TRBV12-3 or TRBV12-4 with TRBJ2-5; 9 nucleotides match TRBD1. The CDR3 runs 16 residues. The junction had 10 bases not matched to a gene; V was cut back by 6 bases and J by 2 bases. The CDR3 DNA follows: TGTGCCAGCAGACCTACAGGGGGCAGTTGGCAAGAGACCCAGTACTTC. Protein: CASRPTGGSWQETQYF.

The chain combines TRBV5-1 with TRBJ1-6; D not certain. Germline CDR1 and CDR2: SGHRS and YFSETQ. The CDR3 has 12 amino acids. Trimming pared 5 bases from V and 7 bases from J, leaving 7 bases between. The CDR3 nucleotides are TGCGCCAGCAGTGGGGAAAATTCACCCCTCCACTTT. It encodes CASSGENSPLHF.

This clonotype has just a few counts. The chain combines TRBV7-9 with TRBJ2-5; TRBD2 matches 7 bases. The J segment lost 5 bases and the V segment lost 5 bases, leaving 8 bases of the junction unmatched. This CDR3 is 14 amino acids long. CDR1 and CDR2 from the germline V gene are SEHNR and FQNEAQ (reference sequence). CDR3 residues: CASSGEGRGETQYF. The CDR3 DNA reads as TGTGCCAGCAGCGGGGAGGGCCGGGGTGAGACCCAGTACTTC.

The J gene is TRBJ2-7, the V gene TRBV19; TRBD1 is a possible D gene (6 bases). The CDR3 totals 14 residues. Germline V gives CDR1 LNHDA, CDR2 SQIVND (reference sequence). The V end was cut by 4 bases, the J end by 7 bases, with 17 bases between. CDR3 residues: CASSTTGTSHEQYF. Here the CDR3 DNA reads TGTGCCAGTAGTACAACAGGGACATCCCATGAGCAGTACTTC.

This chain connects TRBV6-1 to TRBJ2-1; no definite D call. CDR3 length equals 13 residues. The V end was cut by 4 bases, the J end by 12 bases, with 16 bases between. From germline, CDR1 is MNHNS and CDR2 SASEGT. The CDR3, as DNA: TGTGCCAGCAGTGTTGAAGGTCGGGCAGTGCAGTTCTTC. Its protein product is CASSVEGRAVQFF.